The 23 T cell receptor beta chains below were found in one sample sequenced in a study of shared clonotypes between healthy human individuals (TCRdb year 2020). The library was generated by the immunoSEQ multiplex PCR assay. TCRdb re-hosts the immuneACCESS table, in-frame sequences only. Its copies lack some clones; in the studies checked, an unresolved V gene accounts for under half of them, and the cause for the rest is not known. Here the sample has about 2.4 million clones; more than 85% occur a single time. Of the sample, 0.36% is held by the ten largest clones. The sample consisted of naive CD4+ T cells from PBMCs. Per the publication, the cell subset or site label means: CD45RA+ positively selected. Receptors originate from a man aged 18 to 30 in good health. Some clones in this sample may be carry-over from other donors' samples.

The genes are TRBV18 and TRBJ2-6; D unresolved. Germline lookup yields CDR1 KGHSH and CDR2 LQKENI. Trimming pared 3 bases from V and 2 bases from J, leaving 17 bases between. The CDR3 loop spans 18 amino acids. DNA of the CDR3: TGTGCCAGCTCACCCAACCTTTTCGCTCCCGCTGGGGCCAACGTCCTGACTTTC. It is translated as CASSPNLFAPAGANVLTF. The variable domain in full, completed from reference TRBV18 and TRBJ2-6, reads NAGVMQNPRHLVRRRGQEARLRCSPMKGHSHVYWYRQLPEEGLKFMVYLQKENIIDESGMPKERFSAEFPKEGPSILRIQQVVRGDSAAYFCASSPNLFAPAGANVLTFGAGSRLTVL.

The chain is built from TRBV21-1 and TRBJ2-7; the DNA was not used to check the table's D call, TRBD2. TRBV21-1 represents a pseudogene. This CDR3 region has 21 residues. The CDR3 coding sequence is TGTGCCAGCAGCAAAGTCATGAGATGGGGGGCTAGCGGGAGTAGGTTCAACGAGCAGTACTTC. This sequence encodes CASSKVMRWGASGSRFNEQYF.

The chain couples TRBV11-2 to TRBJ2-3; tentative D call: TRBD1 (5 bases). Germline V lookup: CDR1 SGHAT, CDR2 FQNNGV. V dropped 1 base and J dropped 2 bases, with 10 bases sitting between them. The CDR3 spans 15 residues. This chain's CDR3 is CASSLGPGNTDTQYF. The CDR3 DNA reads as TGTGCCAGCAGCTTAGGGCCAGGGAACACAGATACGCAGTATTTT. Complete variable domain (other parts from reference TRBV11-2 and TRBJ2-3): EAGVAQSPRYKIIEKRQSVAFWCNPISGHATLYWYQQILGQGPKLLIQFQNNGVVDDSQLPKDRFSAERLKGVDSTLKIQPAKLEDSAVYLCASSLGPGNTDTQYFGPGTRLTVL.

The CDR3 coding sequence is TGTGCCAGCAGCTCTATGGCCTCTTTCACCTACAATGAGCAGTTCTTC. This encodes CASSSMASFTYNEQFF. J is TRBJ2-1 and V is TRBV7-9; D ambiguous. CDR1 SEHNR and CDR2 FQNEAQ come from the germline V gene (reference sequence). Between the trimmed V and J ends, which lost 4 bases and 2 bases, there was a span of 15 bases. CDR3 length: 16 residues.

The CDR3 protein is CASSLGRQGSGNTEAFF. CDR3 sequence (DNA): TGTGCCAGCAGCTTAGGCCGACAGGGGTCCGGGAATACTGAAGCTTTCTTT. The chain combines TRBV7-9 with TRBJ1-1, with TRBD1 matching over 8 bases. The CDR3 consists of 17 residues. The V and J ends lost 1 base and 5 bases, in that order; junction bases with no gene match: 12. Per germline, CDR1 SEHNR and CDR2 FQNEAQ (reference sequence).

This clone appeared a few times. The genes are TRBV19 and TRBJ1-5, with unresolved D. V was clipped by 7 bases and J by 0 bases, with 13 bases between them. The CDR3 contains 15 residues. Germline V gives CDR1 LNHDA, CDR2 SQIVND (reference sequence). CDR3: CASNSGMISNQPQHF. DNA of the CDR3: TGTGCCAGTAACTCAGGAATGATTAGCAATCAGCCCCAGCATTTT.

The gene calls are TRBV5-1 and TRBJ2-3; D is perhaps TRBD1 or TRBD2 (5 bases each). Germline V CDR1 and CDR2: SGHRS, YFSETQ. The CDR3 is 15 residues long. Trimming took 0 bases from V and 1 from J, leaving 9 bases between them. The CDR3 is CASSLAGARTDTQYF. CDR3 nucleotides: TGCGCCAGCAGCTTGGCCGGGGCACGCACAGATACGCAGTATTTT.

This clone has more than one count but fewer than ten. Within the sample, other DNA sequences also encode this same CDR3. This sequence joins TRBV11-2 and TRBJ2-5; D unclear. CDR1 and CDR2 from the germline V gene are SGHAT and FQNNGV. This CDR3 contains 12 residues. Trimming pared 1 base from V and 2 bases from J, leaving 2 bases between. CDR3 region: CASSLGQETQYF. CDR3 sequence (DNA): TGTGCCAGCAGCTTAGGACAAGAGACCCAGTACTTC.

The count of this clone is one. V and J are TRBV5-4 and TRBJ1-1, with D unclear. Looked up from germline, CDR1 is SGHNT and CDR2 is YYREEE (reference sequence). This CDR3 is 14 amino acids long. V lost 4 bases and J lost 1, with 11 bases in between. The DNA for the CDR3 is TGTGCCAGCAGCCCAGGACCGCAGAACACTGAAGCTTTCTTT. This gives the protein CASSPGPQNTEAFF.

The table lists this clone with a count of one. The CDR3 sequence: CASSGGTSGVAKNIQYF. The CDR3 DNA reads as TGCGCCAGCAGTGGGGGGACTAGCGGAGTAGCCAAAAACATTCAGTACTTC. The V and J genes are TRBV10-1 and TRBJ2-4; 11 bases align to TRBD2. The germline V gene has CDR1 WNHNN and CDR2 SYGVQD (reference sequence). The trim removed 4 bases at V and 0 bases at J, leaving 5 bases unmatched. CDR3 size: 17 residues.

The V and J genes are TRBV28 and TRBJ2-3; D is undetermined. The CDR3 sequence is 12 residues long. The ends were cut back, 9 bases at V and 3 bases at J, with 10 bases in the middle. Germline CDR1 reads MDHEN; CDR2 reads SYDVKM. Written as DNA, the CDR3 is TGTGCCAGTCTCAAGGTGACAGATACGCAGTATTTT. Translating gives CASLKVTDTQYF.

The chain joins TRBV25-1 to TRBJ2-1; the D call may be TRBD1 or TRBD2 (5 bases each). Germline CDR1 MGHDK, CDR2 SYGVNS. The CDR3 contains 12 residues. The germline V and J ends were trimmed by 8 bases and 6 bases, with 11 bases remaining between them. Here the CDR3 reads CASQGGTNEQFF. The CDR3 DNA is TGTGCCAGCCAGGGTGGGACCAATGAGCAGTTCTTC. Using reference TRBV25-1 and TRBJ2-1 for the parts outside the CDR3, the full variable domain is EADIYQTPRYLVIGTGKKITLECSQTMGHDKMYWYQQDPGMELHLIHYSYGVNSTEKGDLSSESTVSRIRTEHFPLTLESARPSHTSQYLCASQGGTNEQFFGPGTRLTVL.

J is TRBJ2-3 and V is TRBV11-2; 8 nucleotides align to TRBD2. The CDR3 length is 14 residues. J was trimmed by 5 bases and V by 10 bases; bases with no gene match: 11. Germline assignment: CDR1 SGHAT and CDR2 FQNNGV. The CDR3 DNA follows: TGTGCCACCTCTGACGGCGGGAGGATAGATACGCAGTATTTT. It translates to CATSDGGRIDTQYF. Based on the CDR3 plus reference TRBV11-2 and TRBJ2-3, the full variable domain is EAGVAQSPRYKIIEKRQSVAFWCNPISGHATLYWYQQILGQGPKLLIQFQNNGVVDDSQLPKDRFSAERLKGVDSTLKIQPAKLEDSAVYLCATSDGGRIDTQYFGPGTRLTVL.

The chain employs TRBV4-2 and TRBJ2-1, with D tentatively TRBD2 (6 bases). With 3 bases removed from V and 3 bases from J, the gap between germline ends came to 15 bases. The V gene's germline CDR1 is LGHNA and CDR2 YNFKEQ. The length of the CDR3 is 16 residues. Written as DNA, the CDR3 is TGTGCCAGCAGCCAGGAGGGACGGGGAAGCTACAATGAGCAGTTCTTC. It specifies CASSQEGRGSYNEQFF.

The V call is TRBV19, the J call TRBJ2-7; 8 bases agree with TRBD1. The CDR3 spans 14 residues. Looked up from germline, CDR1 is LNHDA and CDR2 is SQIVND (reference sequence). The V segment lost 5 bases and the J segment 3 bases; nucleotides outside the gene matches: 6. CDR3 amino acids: CASSVRDRLYEQYF. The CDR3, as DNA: TGTGCCAGTAGTGTCCGGGACAGGCTCTACGAGCAGTACTTC.

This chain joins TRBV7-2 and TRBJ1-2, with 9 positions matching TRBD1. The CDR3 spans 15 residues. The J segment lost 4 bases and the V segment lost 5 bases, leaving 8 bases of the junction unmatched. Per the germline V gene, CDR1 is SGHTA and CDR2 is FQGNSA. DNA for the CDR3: TGTGCCAGCAGCCTAGTACAGGGGGCATCCTATGGCTACACCTTC. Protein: CASSLVQGASYGYTF.

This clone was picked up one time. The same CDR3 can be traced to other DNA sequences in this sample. Here the CDR3 reads CASSERLAGAYEQYF. The CDR3 region has the DNA TGTGCCAGCAGTGAACGACTAGCGGGAGCCTACGAGCAGTACTTC. This rearrangement joins TRBV2 to TRBJ2-7, with 12 bases that match TRBD2. The CDR3 is 15 residues long. V trimming: 2 bases; J trimming: 2 bases; junction bases outside the gene matches: 1. The V gene's germline CDR1 is SNHLY and CDR2 FYNNEI.

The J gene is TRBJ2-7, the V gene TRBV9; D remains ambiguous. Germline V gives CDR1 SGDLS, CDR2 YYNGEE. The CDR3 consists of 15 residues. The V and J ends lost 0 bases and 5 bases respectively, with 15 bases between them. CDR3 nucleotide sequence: TGTGCCAGCAGCGTAGACCTACAGACCCTCCACGAGCAGTACTTC. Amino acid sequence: CASSVDLQTLHEQYF.

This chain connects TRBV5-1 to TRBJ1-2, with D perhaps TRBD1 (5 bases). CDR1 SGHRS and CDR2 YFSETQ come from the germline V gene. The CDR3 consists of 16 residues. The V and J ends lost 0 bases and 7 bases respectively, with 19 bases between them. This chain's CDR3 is CASSLAGHTPAGGYTF. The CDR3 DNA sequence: TGCGCCAGCAGCTTGGCAGGACACACACCGGCGGGTGGCTACACCTTC.

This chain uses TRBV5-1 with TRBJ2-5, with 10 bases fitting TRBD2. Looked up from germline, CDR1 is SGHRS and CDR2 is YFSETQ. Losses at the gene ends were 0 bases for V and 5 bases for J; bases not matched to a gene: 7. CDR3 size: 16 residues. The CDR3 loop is CASSLEFASGSETQYF. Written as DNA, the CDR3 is TGCGCCAGCAGCTTGGAATTCGCTAGCGGGAGTGAGACCCAGTACTTC.

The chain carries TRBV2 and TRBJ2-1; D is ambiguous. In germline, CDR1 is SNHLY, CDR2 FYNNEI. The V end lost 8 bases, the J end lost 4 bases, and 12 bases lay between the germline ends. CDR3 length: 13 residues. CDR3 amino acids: CASRTENYNEQFF. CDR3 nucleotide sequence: TGTGCCAGCCGTACCGAAAATTACAATGAGCAGTTCTTC. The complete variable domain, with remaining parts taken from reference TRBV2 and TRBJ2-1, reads EPEVTQTPSHQVTQMGQEVILRCVPISNHLYFYWYRQILGQKVEFLVSFYNNEISEKSEIFDDQFSVERPDGSNFTLKIRSTKLEDSAMYFCASRTENYNEQFFGPGTRLTVL.

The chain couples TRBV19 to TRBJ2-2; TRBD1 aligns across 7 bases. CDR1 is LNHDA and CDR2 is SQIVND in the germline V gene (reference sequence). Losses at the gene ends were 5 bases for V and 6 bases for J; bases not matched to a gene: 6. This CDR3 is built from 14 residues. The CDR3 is CASSPDRVSGELFF. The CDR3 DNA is TGTGCCAGTAGTCCCGACAGGGTATCCGGGGAGCTGTTTTTT.

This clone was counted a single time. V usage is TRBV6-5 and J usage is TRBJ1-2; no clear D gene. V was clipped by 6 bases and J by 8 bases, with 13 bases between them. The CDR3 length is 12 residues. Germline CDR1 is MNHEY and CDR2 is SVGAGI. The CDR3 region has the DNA TGTGCCAGCAGGATCGGGCCCGGGGGCTACACCTTC. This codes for CASRIGPGGYTF.